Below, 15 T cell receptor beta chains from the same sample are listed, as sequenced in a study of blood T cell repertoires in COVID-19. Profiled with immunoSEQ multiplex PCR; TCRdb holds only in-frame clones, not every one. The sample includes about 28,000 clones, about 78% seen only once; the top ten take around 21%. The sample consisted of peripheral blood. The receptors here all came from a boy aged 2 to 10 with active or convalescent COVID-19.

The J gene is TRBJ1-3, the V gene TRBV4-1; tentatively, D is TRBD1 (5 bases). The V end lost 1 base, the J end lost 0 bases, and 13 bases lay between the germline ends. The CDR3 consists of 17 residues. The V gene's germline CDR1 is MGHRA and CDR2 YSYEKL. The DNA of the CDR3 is TGCGCCAGCAGCCAAGTACGGAGACAGAGCTCTGGAAACACCATATATTTT. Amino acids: CASSQVRRQSSGNTIYF.

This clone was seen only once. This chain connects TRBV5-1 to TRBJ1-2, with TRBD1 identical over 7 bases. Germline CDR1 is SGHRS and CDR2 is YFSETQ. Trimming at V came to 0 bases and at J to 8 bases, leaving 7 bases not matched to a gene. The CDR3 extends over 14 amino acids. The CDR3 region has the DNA TGCGCCAGCAGCTTGGAAGGAGGGGGCCAGGGCTACACCTTC. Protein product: CASSLEGGGQGYTF. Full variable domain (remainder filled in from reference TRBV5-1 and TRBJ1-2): KAGVTQTPRYLIKTRGQQVTLSCSPISGHRSVSWYQQTPGQGLQFLFEYFSETQRNKGNFPGRFSGRQFSNSRSEMNVSTLELGDSALYLCASSLEGGGQGYTFGSGTRLTVV.

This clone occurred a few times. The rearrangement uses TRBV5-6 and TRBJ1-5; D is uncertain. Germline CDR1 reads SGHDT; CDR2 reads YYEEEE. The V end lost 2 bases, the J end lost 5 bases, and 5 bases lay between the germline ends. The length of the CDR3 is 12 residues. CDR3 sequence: CASSFGDQPQHF. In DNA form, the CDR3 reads TGTGCCAGCAGCTTCGGTGATCAGCCCCAGCATTTT.

The CDR3, as DNA: TGTGCCACAACCTCGGGCCAGGGCAGGAACACCTTC. It is translated as CATTSGQGRNTF. J is TRBJ1-2 and V is TRBV18; D might be TRBD1 (5 bases). Trimming removed 10 bases from V and 12 bases from J, with 21 bases in between. CDR1 KGHSH and CDR2 LQKENI come from the germline V gene. This CDR3 comprises 12 residues.

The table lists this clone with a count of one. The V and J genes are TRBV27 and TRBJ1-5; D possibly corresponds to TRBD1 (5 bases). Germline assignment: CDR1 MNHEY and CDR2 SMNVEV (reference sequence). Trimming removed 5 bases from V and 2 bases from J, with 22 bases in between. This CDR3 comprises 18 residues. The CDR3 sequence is CASSPRDPGREGNQPQHF. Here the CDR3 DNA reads TGTGCCAGCAGTCCCCGGGACCCCGGTAGGGAGGGCAATCAGCCCCAGCATTTT.

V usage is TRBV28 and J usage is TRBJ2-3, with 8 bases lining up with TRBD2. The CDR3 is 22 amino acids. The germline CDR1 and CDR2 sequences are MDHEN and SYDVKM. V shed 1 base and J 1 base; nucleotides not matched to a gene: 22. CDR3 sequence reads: CASSLYGRLAWAGGLGTDTQYF. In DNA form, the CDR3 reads TGTGCCAGCAGTTTATATGGGAGGTTGGCCTGGGCGGGAGGATTAGGCACAGATACGCAGTATTTT.

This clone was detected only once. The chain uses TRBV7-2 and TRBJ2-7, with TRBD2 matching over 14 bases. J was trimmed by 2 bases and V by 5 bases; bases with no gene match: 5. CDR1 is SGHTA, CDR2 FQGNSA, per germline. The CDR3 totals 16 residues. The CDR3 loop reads CASSERLAGGAYEQYF. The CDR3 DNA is TGTGCCAGCAGCGAAAGACTAGCGGGAGGGGCCTACGAGCAGTACTTC.

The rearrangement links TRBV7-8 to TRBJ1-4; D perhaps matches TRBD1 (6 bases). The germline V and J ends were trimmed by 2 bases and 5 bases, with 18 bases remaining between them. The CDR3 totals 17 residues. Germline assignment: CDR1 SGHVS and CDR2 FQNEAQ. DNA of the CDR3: TGTGCCAGCAGCTTATGGGCGGGGGGCAGGCAAAATGAAAAACTGTTTTTT. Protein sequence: CASSLWAGGRQNEKLFF.

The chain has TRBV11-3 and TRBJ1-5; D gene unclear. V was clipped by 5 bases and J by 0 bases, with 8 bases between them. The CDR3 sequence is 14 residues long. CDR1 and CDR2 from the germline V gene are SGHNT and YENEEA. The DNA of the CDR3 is TGTGCCAGCAGCACAAGATATAGCAATCAGCCCCAGCATTTT. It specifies CASSTRYSNQPQHF.

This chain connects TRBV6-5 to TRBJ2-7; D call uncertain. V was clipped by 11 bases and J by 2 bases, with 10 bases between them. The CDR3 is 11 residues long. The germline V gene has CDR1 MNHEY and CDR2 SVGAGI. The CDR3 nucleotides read TGTGCCGCGGAATCCCCCTACGAGCAGTACTTC. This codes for CAAESPYEQYF.

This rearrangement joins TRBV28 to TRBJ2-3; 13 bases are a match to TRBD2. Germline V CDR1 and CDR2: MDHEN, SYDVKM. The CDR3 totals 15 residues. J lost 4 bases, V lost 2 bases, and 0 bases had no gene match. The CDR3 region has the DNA TGTGCCAGCAGTTTAGGACTAGCGGGGGCAGATACGCAGTATTTT. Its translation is CASSLGLAGADTQYF.

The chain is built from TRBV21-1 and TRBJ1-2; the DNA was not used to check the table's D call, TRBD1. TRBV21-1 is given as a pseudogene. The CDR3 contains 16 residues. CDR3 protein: CASSKRTGIKNYGYTF. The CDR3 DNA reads TGTGCCAGCAGCAAGAGGACAGGGATTAAAAACTATGGCTACACCTTC.

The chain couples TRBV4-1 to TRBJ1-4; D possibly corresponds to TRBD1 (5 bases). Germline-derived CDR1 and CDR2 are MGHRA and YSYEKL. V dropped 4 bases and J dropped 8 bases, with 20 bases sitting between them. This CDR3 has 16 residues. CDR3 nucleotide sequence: TGCGCCAGCAGCCGGATTAAGACAGTGGGATTGGAAAAACTGTTTTTT. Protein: CASSRIKTVGLEKLFF.

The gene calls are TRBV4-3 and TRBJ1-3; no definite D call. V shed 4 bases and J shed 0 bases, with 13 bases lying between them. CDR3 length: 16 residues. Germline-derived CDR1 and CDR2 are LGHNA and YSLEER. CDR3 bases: TGCGCCAGCAGCCCAAACCCTATGAGCTCTGGAAACACCATATATTTT. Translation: CASSPNPMSSGNTIYF.

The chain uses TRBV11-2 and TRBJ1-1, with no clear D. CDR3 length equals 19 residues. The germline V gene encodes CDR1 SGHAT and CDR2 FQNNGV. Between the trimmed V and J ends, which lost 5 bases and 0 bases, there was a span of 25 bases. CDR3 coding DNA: TGTGCCAGCAGCCCCGGAGGCTGGAACCAGAAAGAAATGAACACTGAAGCTTTCTTT. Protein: CASSPGGWNQKEMNTEAFF.